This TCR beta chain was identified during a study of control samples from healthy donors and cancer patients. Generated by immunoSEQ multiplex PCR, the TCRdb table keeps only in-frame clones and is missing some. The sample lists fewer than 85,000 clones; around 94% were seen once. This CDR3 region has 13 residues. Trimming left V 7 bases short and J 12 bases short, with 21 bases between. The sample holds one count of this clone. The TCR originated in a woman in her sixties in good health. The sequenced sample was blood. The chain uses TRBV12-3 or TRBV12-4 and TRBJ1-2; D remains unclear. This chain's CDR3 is CASIDNTALGHTF. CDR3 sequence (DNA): TGTGCCAGCATAGATAACACCGCCTTGGGCCACACCTTC.